The 8 T cell receptor beta chains presented below share a single source sample, sequenced in a study of blood T cell repertoires in COVID-19. The data were produced by immunoSEQ multiplex PCR, yet TCRdb's version contains in-frame clones alone and is incomplete. The table has about 180,000 clones, about 85% seen once. Sequencing input: PBMCs or T cells enriched from blood (not recorded which). Receptor source: a man aged 40-49 years who had recovered from COVID-19.

This clone has only a few counts. The chain uses TRBV12-5 and TRBJ1-6; no clear D gene. V lost 0 bases and J lost 11, with 5 bases in between. Germline values: CDR1 LGHNT, CDR2 FRNRAP. The CDR3 is 12 amino acids. The CDR3 sequence: CASGLVHTPLHF. CDR3 DNA: TGTGCTAGTGGTTTGGTACATACACCCCTCCACTTT.

This chain links TRBV5-1 with TRBJ1-1; TRBD1 matches at 8 bases. The CDR3 totals 13 residues. Germline CDR1 SGHRS, CDR2 YFSETQ. The V segment lost 5 bases and the J segment 11 bases; nucleotides outside the gene matches: 11. The chain's CDR3 is CASSQDREFDAFF. The CDR3 region has the DNA TGCGCCAGCAGTCAGGACAGGGAATTTGACGCTTTCTTT.

This sequence joins TRBV6-6 and TRBJ1-2; 9 bases map to TRBD1. With V trimmed by 6 bases and J by 8 bases, 10 bases remained unmatched. The CDR3 sequence is 14 residues long. Germline assignment: CDR1 MNHNY and CDR2 SVGAGI (reference sequence). The CDR3 coding sequence is TGTGCCAGCAGCCGGGGACAGGGAGTGGGCGGCTACACCTTC. Translated, it gives CASSRGQGVGGYTF.

There are a few counts of this clone. The rearrangement uses TRBV7-6 and TRBJ2-2, with TRBD2 matching over 8 bases. Trimming took 5 bases from V and 3 from J; bases not matched to a gene: 8. The CDR3 loop spans 16 amino acids. CDR1 SGHVS and CDR2 FNYEAQ come from the germline V gene. CDR3: CASSISGTRHTGELFF. As DNA, the CDR3 is TGTGCCAGCAGCATATCCGGGACTAGGCACACCGGGGAGCTGTTTTTT.

The J gene is TRBJ1-5, the V gene TRBV27; D call uncertain. This CDR3 has 15 amino acids. Germline V gives CDR1 MNHEY, CDR2 SMNVEV (reference sequence). V shed 6 bases and J shed 2 bases, with 14 bases lying between them. In nucleotides, the CDR3 is TGTGCCAGCAGCCCCAGAGGTGAGGGCAATCAGCCCCAGCATTTT. Translation: CASSPRGEGNQPQHF.

The genes are TRBV30 and TRBJ1-5; tentative D call: TRBD1 (6 bases). The CDR3 extends over 15 amino acids. V was cut by 3 bases and J by 1 base, with 13 bases left in between. Germline V CDR1 and CDR2: GTSNPN, SVGIG (reference sequence). The CDR3 DNA follows: TGTGCCTGGAGAGAACAGGGTTACAGCAATCAGCCCCAGCATTTT. Protein: CAWREQGYSNQPQHF.

The chain has TRBV19 and TRBJ1-5; 7 bases match TRBD1. The CDR3 has 15 residues. Germline lookup yields CDR1 LNHDA and CDR2 SQIVND (reference sequence). The V gene end was trimmed by 5 bases and the J gene end by 2 bases; junction bases not matched to a gene: 6. The CDR3 loop is CASSGQAGGNQPQHF. CDR3 coding DNA: TGTGCCAGTAGTGGACAGGCCGGGGGCAATCAGCCCCAGCATTTT.

This chain uses TRBV5-6 with TRBJ2-7; the D gene is possibly TRBD2 (5 bases). This CDR3 comprises 12 residues. Germline loops: CDR1 SGHDT, CDR2 YYEEEE. Trimming left V 4 bases short and J 2 bases short, with 7 bases between. This chain's CDR3 is CASSPGTYEQYF. The DNA for the CDR3 is TGTGCCAGCAGCCCCGGGACCTACGAGCAGTACTTC. The variable domain in full, completed from reference TRBV5-6 and TRBJ2-7, reads DAGVTQSPTHLIKTRGQQVTLRCSPKSGHDTVSWYQQALGQGPQFIFQYYEEEERQRGNFPDRFSGHQFPNYSSELNVNALLLGDSALYLCASSPGTYEQYFGPGTRLTVT.